This T cell receptor (beta chain) was identified during a study of shared clonotypes between healthy human individuals. The material for each subset, its genomic DNA, was split evenly across several immunoSEQ plates. Produced via immunoSEQ multiplex PCR; TCRdb's table is partial and in-frame only. The sample lists around 2.5 million clones, over 85% occurring once. Notes on the study in general: Collection of samples was limited to blood; tissue repertoires likely differ.

As regards this clone: Its specificity is unknown. The same CDR3 also results from other DNA sequences found in this sample.

The sequence came from a man aged 18 to 30 in good health. Some clones in this sample may be carry-over from other donors' samples. The sequenced sample consisted of naive CD4+ T cells from PBMCs. Documented subset: CD45RA+ positively selected.

CDR3 in amino acids: CASSLVPGANVLTF. The CDR3 coding sequence is TGCGCCAGCAGCTTGGTCCCCGGGGCCAACGTCCTGACTTTC. The rearrangement joins TRBV5-1 to TRBJ2-6; D not resolved. V was shortened by 0 bases and J by 4 bases, with 5 bases between the two germline ends. CDR3 length: 14 amino acids. CDR1 and CDR2 (germline): SGHRS, YFSETQ.